Ten or more counts support the clone carrying this T cell receptor (beta chain). Its target is unknown. V was shortened by 6 bases and J by 3 bases, with 18 bases between the two germline ends. The CDR3 sequence is 15 residues long. Germline CDR1 reads MNHNS; CDR2 reads SASEGT. The study included ophthalmopathy patients with Clinical Activity Score at least 3, NOSPECS grade at least 4 and duration under 3 months. Each 10 ml fresh peripheral blood draw supplied the PBMCs. The TCR beta CDR3 regions underwent amplification using RNA transcripts as the source. In the first-round RT-PCR of the TCR CDR3, the HTBI primer set was used. MiXCR was run by TCRdb on the multiplex PCR reads, yielding one entry per CDR3 protein. This table holds about 640,000 distinct CDR3 sequences, 13% to 15% found once. The record originates from a study of T cells in Graves' hyperthyroidism and ophthalmopathy. Study-wide points: The model made its ophthalmopathy prediction, and onset followed a median about 6.8 months later. Blood samples included most of the expanded thyroid clonotypes exceeding 0.001.

This TCR came from a woman in her 50s with Graves' ophthalmopathy. Sequencing input: blood. V is TRBV6-1 and J is TRBJ2-7; weak D call: TRBD2 (6 bases). The CDR3 spells CASSPGLRPDYEQYF. CDR3 coding DNA: TGTGCCAGCAGCCCGGGACTCCGGCCTGACTACGAGCAGTACTTC.